The rows below give T cell receptor beta chains drawn from one sample of a study of T cell responses to AZD1222 COVID-19 vaccine. Method: immunoSEQ multiplex PCR; TCRdb's copy keeps in-frame clones and lacks some. The sample has roughly 67,000 clones, around nine tenths seen once. This material consisted of peripheral blood, taken on day 0 of AZD1222 vaccination. Receptors were obtained from an adult in good health. Both conserved end residues are part of each CDR3. The order of the fields is D gene, clone size, V gene, J gene, CDR3 DNA, CDR3 protein. A D gene is named only where the DNA matches it firmly. Some rows have no size entry. The others give once, few or many, or a class for an expanded clone.

-,-,TRBV18,TRBJ2-1,TGTGCCAGCTCACCACTGCGGGATGTCGCCTACAATGAGCAGTTCTTC,CASSPLRDVAYNEQFF
TRBD1,-,TRBV7-2,TRBJ1-2,TGTGCCAGCAGCTTAAGGGGGCCAGGCTATGGCTACACCTTC,CASSLRGPGYGYTF
-,once,TRBV7-2,TRBJ2-5,TGTGCCAGCAGCAAAGCAGGGAATTCAGAGACCCAGTACTTC,CASSKAGNSETQYF
-,-,TRBV7-2,TRBJ1-5,TGTGCCAGCAGCTTAGGGCCTCAGGGTATTCAGCCCCAGCATTTT,CASSLGPQGIQPQHF
TRBD2,few,TRBV11-2,TRBJ2-7,TGTGCCAGCAGCACGGGACTAGCGGGAGGTTCGAGGCAGTACTTC,CASSTGLAGGSRQYF
TRBD1,-,TRBV5-7,TRBJ2-7,TGTGCCAGCAGCTCCCGGGACAGGGGCTCCTACGAGCAGTACTTC,CASSSRDRGSYEQYF
-,-,TRBV6-5,TRBJ1-6,TGTGCCAGCAAATACTTACAAAATAATTCACCCCTCCACTTT,CASKYLQNNSPLHF
TRBD1,-,TRBV2,TRBJ2-3,TGTGCCAGCAGCGACAGGGTAACAGATACGCAGTATTTT,CASSDRVTDTQYF
-,-,TRBV19,TRBJ1-5,TGTGCCAGTAGTCAACTCGGACAGACATATAGCAATCAGCCCCAGCATTTT,CASSQLGQTYSNQPQHF
-,-,TRBV14,TRBJ1-2,TGTGCCAGCAGCCAGACCCGGGGGCAGGGGTATGGCTACACCTTC,CASSQTRGQGYGYTF
-,-,TRBV30,TRBJ1-5,TGTGCCTGGAGCCCAGGGAGATGGAATCAGCCCCAGCATTTT,CAWSPGRWNQPQHF
TRBD1,-,TRBV15,TRBJ1-2,TGTGCCACCAGCACCTTAGACAGGGACTACTATGGCTACACCTTC,CATSTLDRDYYGYTF
-,-,TRBV6-5,TRBJ2-5,TGTGCCAGCAGTTACCCCGGACCCACCATGGGGACCCAGTACTTC,CASSYPGPTMGTQYF
-,few,TRBV6-7,TRBJ2-7,TGTGCCAGCAGTTTGGGACTTCCCAGAGGGTACTTC,CASSLGLPRGYF
-,-,TRBV19,TRBJ2-1,TGTGCCAGTAGCGGGGACTACAATGAGCAGTTCTTC,CASSGDYNEQFF
TRBD1,medium-sized,TRBV14,TRBJ1-2,TGTGCCAGCAGCCAAATGGCGACAGGGCCAGGCTACACCTTC,CASSQMATGPGYTF
TRBD2,-,TRBV11-2,TRBJ2-7,TGTGCCAGCAGCTTCGCCGGGACTAGCGGGCGCTACGAGCAGTACTTC,CASSFAGTSGRYEQYF
TRBD2,once,TRBV19,TRBJ2-1,TGTGCCAGTAGTATGGGAGCGGGGGTAAATGAGCAGTTCTTC,CASSMGAGVNEQFF
-,-,TRBV2,TRBJ1-2,TGTGCCAGCAGACCTTTAGGGGCCGACGGCTACACCTTC,CASRPLGADGYTF
-,-,TRBV7-2,TRBJ1-4,TGTGCCAGCAGCTTAGTTGGGGTGGGGAACTTCGGAGGGTCCGAAAAACTGTTTTTT,CASSLVGVGNFGGSEKLFF
-,once,TRBV6-5,TRBJ2-3,TGTGCCTCAGCTGTGGGGCCAACTAGCACAGATACGCAGTATTTT,CASAVGPTSTDTQYF
TRBD1,-,TRBV5-4,TRBJ1-2,TGTGCCAGCAGTCCAGGGGGCATCATGAACTATGGCTACACCTTC,CASSPGGIMNYGYTF
TRBD1,-,TRBV7-8,TRBJ2-1,TGTGCCAGCAGCCTCGAGGGACAGCGTAATGAGCAGTTCTTC,CASSLEGQRNEQFF
TRBD2,-,TRBV6-2/TRBV6-3,TRBJ2-1,TGTGCCAGCAGTTACCTGGCGGGAGTACGGAATGAGCAGTTCTTC,CASSYLAGVRNEQFF
-,-,TRBV11-2,TRBJ1-2,TGTGCCAGCAGCCAGATCGATGGCTACACCTTC,CASSQIDGYTF
TRBD1,-,TRBV27,TRBJ1-2,TGTGCCAGCACTCCCACAGGGGGCGGAGGCTACACCTTC,CASTPTGGGGYTF
-,once,TRBV9,TRBJ2-1,TGTGCCAGCAGCTCGACCATCTCCGGGGAAAATGAGCAGTTCTTC,CASSSTISGENEQFF
-,-,TRBV7-2,TRBJ1-2,TGTGCCAGCAGTATCAGACGCGGCTACACCTTC,CASSIRRGYTF
TRBD2,-,TRBV10-2,TRBJ2-7,TGCGCCAGCAGCCCAGGACTAGCGGGAGTGGGGTACTTC,CASSPGLAGVGYF
-,-,TRBV5-1,TRBJ1-4,TGCGCCAGCAGCGCAACGGGGGTCGATGAAAAACTGTTTTTT,CASSATGVDEKLFF
TRBD1,few,TRBV3-1/TRBV3-2,TRBJ2-7,TGTGCCAGCAGCCAAGGACAGGGGGCTGGCGAGCAGTACTTC,CASSQGQGAGEQYF
-,-,TRBV6-5,TRBJ2-3,TGTGCCAGCAACCTTCTAGGACCCGACACAGATACGCAGTATTTT,CASNLLGPDTDTQYF
-,-,TRBV19,TRBJ1-1,TGTGCCAGTAGCCTGGGAGGGAACACTGAAGCTTTCTTT,CASSLGGNTEAFF
TRBD2,once,TRBV24-1,TRBJ2-7,TGTGCCACCAGTGAGTCAAACCCTAGCGGGAGACTCTACGAGCAGTACTTC,CATSESNPSGRLYEQYF
TRBD2,-,TRBV5-1,TRBJ2-3,TGCGCCAGCAGCTTGGCACTAGCGGGAGTTTCGGCAGATACGCAGTATTTT,CASSLALAGVSADTQYF
-,-,TRBV5-4,TRBJ1-3,TGTGCCACCCGACCCTGGGGTGGAAACACCATATATTTT,CATRPWGGNTIYF
-,-,TRBV7-2,TRBJ1-5,TGTGCCAGCAGCCCCGGTGGGACATATAGCAATCAGCCCCAGCATTTT,CASSPGGTYSNQPQHF
-,few,TRBV24-1,TRBJ2-2,TGTGCCACCAGTGACCCATTAGGGGGGCCGAACACCGGGGAGCTGTTTTTT,CATSDPLGGPNTGELFF
-,-,TRBV24-1,TRBJ2-5,TGTGCCACCAGTGACCCCGGGGGAGCAGAGACCCAGTACTTC,CATSDPGGAETQYF
-,-,TRBV6-6,TRBJ2-1,TGTGCCAGCAGTTACATGGTGGGGTCCTACAATGAGCAGTTCTTC,CASSYMVGSYNEQFF
TRBD1,few,TRBV6-2/TRBV6-3,TRBJ2-3,TGTGCCAGCACCCCCCCGGGACAGGGGCCAGATACGCAGTATTTT,CASTPPGQGPDTQYF
TRBD2,-,TRBV3-1/TRBV3-2,TRBJ2-3,TGTGCCAGCAGCCATGGGACTAGCGATAGCACAGATACGCAGTATTTT,CASSHGTSDSTDTQYF
-,-,TRBV7-2,TRBJ1-2,TGTGCCAGCAGCTTCCCGACTGCTGGCTATGGCTACACCTTC,CASSFPTAGYGYTF